This T cell receptor (beta chain) appears in the sequencing data of a study of T cell responses to AZD1222 COVID-19 vaccine. Study-level results: Repertoires were obtained only post-peak T cell response.

Repertoires were generated with immunoSEQ multiplex PCR, while TCRdb's copy carries only in-frame clones and drops some. The sample has tens of thousands of clones, approximately 84% seen once. Notes on this clone: Its antigen is as yet unknown.

With V trimmed by 0 bases and J by 4 bases, 3 bases remained unmatched. The CDR3 is 15 residues long. Germline V gene data show CDR1 as LGHNA and CDR2 as YSLEER. The sequence came from an adult in good health. The chain is built from TRBV4-3 and TRBJ1-2; 9 positions agree with TRBD1. Material: peripheral blood, obtained on day 0 of AZD1222 vaccination. The CDR3 coding sequence is TGCGCCAGCAGCCAAGATACGGACAGGGGCTATGGCTACACCTTC. Residues: CASSQDTDRGYGYTF.